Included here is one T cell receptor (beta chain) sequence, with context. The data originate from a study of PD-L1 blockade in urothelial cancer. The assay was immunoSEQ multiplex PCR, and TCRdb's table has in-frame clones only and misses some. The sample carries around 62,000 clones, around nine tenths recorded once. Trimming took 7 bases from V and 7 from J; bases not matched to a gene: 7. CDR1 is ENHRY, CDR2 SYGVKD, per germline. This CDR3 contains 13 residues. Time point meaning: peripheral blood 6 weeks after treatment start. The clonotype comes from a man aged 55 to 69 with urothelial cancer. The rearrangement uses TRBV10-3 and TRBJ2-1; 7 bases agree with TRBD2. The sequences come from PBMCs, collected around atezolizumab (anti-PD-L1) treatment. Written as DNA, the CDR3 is TGTGCCATCATGGGGGAGGGCCGGAATGAGCAGTTCTTC. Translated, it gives CAIMGEGRNEQFF.